This T cell receptor beta chain came from a study of shared clonotypes between healthy human individuals. Overall study results and limits: Memory subsets generally showed lower estimated richness than naive subsets. Incomplete sequencing of sorted subsets was indicated by rarefaction despite large depth.

CD8 cells classed as naive were CD45RO-negative and positively selected for CCR7, excluding terminally differentiated effector memory CD45RA+ cells. To note about this clone: Its antigen is unidentified.

The CDR3 has 15 residues. Trimming shortened V by 1 base and J by 5 bases, and 9 bases separated the two germline ends. The germline V gene encodes CDR1 SEHNR and CDR2 FQNEAQ (reference sequence). Every subset had its genomic DNA shared out evenly among several immunoSEQ plates. Data came from immunoSEQ multiplex PCR; TCRdb stores just in-frame clones and leaves some out. The sample consists of millions of clones, less than 95% of them appearing once. The sample comprised naive CD8+ T cells sorted from blood. The chain links TRBV7-9 to TRBJ1-6; unclear D gene. The sequence was collected from a man aged 18 to 29 in good health. The CDR3 DNA sequence: TGTGCCAGCAGCTTAGTGCAGGTTCATAATTCACCCCTCCACTTT. This gives the protein CASSLVQVHNSPLHF. Based on the CDR3 plus reference TRBV7-9 and TRBJ1-6, the full variable domain is DTGVSQNPRHKITKRGQNVTFRCDPISEHNRLYWYRQTLGQGPEFLTYFQNEAQLEKSRLLSDRFSAERPKGSFSTLEIQRTEQGDSAMYLCASSLVQVHNSPLHFGNGTRLTVT.